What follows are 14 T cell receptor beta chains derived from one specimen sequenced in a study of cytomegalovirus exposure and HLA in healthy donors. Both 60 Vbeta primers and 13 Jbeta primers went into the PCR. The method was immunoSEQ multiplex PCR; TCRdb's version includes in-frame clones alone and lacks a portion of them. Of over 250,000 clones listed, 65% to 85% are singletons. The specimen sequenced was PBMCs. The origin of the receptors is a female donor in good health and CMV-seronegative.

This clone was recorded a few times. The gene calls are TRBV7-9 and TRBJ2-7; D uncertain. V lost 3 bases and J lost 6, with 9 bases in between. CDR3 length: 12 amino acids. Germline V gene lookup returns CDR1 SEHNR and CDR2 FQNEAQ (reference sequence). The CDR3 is CASSLGSSEQYF. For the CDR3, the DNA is TGTGCCAGCAGCTTGGGTAGCTCCGAGCAGTACTTC.

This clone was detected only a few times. The CDR3 DNA reads as TGTGCCAGCCTTTCGGGGAATATAGCCAAAAACATTCAGTACTTC. This encodes CASLSGNIAKNIQYF. The chain carries TRBV6-1 and TRBJ2-4, with a tentative D call TRBD2 (5 bases). The germline V gene encodes CDR1 MNHNS and CDR2 SASEGT. V lost 8 bases, J lost 0 bases, and 14 bases lay in between. CDR3 length: 15 amino acids.

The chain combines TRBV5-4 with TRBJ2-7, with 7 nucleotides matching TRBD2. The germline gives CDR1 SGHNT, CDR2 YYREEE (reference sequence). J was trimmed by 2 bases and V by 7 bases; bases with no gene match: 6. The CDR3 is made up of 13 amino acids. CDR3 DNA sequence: TGTGCCAGCCGACTAGCTTCGACCTACGAGCAGTACTTC. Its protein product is CASRLASTYEQYF.

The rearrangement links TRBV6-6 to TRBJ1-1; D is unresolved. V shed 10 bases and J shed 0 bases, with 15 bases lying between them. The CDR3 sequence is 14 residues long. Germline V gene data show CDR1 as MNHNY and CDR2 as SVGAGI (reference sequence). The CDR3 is CATLEPGMNTEAFF. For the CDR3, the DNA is TGTGCCACCCTCGAACCGGGGATGAACACTGAAGCTTTCTTT.

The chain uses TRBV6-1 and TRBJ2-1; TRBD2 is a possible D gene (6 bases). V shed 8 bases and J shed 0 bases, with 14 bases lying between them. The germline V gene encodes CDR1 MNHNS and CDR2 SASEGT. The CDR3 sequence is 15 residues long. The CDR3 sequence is CASWNLASSYNEQFF. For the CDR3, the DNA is TGTGCCAGCTGGAACCTAGCGAGCTCCTACAATGAGCAGTTCTTC.

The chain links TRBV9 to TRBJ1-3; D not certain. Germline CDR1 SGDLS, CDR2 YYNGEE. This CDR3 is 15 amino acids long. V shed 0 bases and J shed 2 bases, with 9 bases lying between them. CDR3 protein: CASSVEADTGNTIYF. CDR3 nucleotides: TGTGCCAGCAGCGTAGAGGCGGATACTGGAAACACCATATATTTT.

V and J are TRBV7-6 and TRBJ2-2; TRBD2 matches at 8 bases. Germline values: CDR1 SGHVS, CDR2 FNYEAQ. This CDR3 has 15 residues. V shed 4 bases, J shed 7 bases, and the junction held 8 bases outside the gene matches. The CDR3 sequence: CASSSAGATGGELFF. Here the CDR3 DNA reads TGTGCCAGCAGCTCAGCGGGAGCTACTGGCGGGGAGCTGTTTTTT.

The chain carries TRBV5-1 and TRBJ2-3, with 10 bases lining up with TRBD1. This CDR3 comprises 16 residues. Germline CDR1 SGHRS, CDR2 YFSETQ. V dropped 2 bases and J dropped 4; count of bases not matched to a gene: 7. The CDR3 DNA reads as TGCGCCAGCAGCTTCGACGGACAGGGGGGCGCAGATACGCAGTATTTT. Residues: CASSFDGQGGADTQYF.

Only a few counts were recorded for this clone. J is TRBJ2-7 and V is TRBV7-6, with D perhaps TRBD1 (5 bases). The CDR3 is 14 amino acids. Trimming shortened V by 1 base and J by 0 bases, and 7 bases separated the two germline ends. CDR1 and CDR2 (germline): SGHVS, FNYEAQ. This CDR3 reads CASSLVQGSYEQYF. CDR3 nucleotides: TGTGCCAGCAGCTTAGTTCAGGGCTCCTACGAGCAGTACTTC.

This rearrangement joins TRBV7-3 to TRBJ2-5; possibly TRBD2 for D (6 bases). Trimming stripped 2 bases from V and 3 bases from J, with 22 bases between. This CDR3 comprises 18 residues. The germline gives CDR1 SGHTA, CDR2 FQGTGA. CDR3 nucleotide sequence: TGTGCCAGCAGCTTAGTTGGAGGGTCAAGGTCTGGAAAAGAGACCCAGTACTTC. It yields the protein CASSLVGGSRSGKETQYF.

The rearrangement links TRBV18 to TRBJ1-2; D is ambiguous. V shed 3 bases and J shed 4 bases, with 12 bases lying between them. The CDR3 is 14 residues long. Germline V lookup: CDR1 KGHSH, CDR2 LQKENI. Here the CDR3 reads CASSPSESPYGYTF. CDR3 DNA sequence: TGTGCCAGCTCACCGAGTGAGTCTCCCTATGGCTACACCTTC.

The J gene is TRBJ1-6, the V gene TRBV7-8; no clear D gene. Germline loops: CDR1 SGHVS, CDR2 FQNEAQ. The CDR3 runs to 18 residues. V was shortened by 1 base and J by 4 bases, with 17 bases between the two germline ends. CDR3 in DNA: TGTGCCAGCAGCTTAGAAGTGCGGGTCCGGGGTTATAATTCACCCCTCCACTTT. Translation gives CASSLEVRVRGYNSPLHF.

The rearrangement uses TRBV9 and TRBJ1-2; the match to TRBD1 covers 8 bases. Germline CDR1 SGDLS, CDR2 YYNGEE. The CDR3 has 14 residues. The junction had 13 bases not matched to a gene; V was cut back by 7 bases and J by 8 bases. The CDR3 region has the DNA TGTGCCAGCGGCCTTGGGGACAGGCTTGGAGGCTACACCTTC. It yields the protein CASGLGDRLGGYTF.

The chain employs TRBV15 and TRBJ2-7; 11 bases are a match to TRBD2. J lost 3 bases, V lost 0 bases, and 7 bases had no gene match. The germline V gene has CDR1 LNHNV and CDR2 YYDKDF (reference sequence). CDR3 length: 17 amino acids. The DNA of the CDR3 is TGTGCCACCAGCAGAGATTTGACTAGCGGGACGGGCTACGAGCAGTACTTC. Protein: CATSRDLTSGTGYEQYF.